This T cell receptor (beta chain) comes out of a study of T-cell reconstitution after alpha-beta-depleted transplantation in children. General study results and limits: Expanded graft clones, several hundred of them, were reportedly the source of alpha-beta T cells about two months after transplant.

TCRbeta library construction was performed incorporating unique molecular identifiers. TCRdb reanalysed the PCR reads using MiXCR and keeps one entry per CDR3 protein. The sample includes 450,000 to 600,000 distinct CDR3 sequences, 10% to 15% of them seen just once. In regard to this clonotype: The antigen is not known.

Sequenced material: PBMCs, mostly from graft donor cells, taken 360 days after TCRalphabeta/CD19-depleted stem cell transplant. This TCR was recovered from a male patient younger than 18 who had a stem cell transplant for acute myeloid leukemia, so the T cells may come from the graft donor.

This chain's CDR3 is CSATRPDEQFF. For the CDR3, the DNA is TGCAGTGCTACCCGGCCCGATGAGCAGTTCTTC. J is TRBJ2-1 and V is TRBV20-1; D unclear. This CDR3 comprises 11 residues. The germline V gene encodes CDR1 DFQATT and CDR2 SNEGSKA (reference sequence). Trimming removed 4 bases at V and 8 bases at J, with 9 bases between.